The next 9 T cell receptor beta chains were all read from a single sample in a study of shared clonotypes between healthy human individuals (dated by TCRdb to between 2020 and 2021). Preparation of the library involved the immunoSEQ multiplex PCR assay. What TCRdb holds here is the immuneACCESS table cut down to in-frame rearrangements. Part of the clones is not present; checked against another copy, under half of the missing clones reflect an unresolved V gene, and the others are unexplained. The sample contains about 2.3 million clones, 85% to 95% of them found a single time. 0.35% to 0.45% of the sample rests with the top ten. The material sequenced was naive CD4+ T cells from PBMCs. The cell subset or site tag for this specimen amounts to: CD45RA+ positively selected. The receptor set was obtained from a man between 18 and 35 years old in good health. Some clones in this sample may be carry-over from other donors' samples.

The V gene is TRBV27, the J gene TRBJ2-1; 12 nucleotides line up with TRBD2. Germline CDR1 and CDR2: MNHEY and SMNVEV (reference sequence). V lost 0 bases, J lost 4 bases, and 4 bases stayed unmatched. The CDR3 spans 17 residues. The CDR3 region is CASSLSGLAGLYNEQFF. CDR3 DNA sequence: TGTGCCAGCAGTTTATCCGGACTAGCGGGGCTATACAATGAGCAGTTCTTC.

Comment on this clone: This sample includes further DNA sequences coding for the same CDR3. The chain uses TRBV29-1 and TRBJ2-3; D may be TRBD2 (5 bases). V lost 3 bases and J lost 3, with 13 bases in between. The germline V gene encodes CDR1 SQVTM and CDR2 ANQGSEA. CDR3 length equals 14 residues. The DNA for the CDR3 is TGCAGCGTTGACTCGCGTGGGAGTACAGATACGCAGTATTTT. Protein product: CSVDSRGSTDTQYF.

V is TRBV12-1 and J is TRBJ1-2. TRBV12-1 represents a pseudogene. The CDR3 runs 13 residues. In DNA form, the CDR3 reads TGTGCCAGCAGCAACCGATTCGACTATGGCTACACCTTC. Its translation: CASSNRFDYGYTF.

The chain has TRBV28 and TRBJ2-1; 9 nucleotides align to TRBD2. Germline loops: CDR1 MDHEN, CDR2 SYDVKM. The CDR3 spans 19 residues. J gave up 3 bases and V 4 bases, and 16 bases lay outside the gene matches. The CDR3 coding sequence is TGTGCCAGCAGTTCCCAAAGCGGGAGGACCGGACAAGTCTACAATGAGCAGTTCTTC. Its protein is CASSSQSGRTGQVYNEQFF.

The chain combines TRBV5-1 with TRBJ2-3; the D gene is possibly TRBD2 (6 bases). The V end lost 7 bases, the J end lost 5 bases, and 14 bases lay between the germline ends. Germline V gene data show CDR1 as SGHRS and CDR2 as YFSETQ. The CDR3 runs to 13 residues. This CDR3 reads CASCWEAGDTQYF. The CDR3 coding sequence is TGCGCCAGCTGCTGGGAGGCGGGAGATACGCAGTATTTT.

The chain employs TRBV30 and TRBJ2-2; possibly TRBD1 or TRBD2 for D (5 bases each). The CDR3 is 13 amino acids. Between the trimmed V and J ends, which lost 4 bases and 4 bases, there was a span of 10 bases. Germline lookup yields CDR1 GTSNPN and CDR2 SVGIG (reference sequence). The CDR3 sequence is CAWMFGGTGELFF. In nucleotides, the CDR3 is TGTGCCTGGATGTTTGGGGGCACCGGGGAGCTGTTTTTT.

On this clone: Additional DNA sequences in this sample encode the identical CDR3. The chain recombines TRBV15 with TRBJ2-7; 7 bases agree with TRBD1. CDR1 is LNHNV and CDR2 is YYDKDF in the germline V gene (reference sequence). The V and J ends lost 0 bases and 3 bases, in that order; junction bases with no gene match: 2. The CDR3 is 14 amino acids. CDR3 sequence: CATSREGGGYEQYF. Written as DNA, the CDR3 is TGTGCCACCAGCAGAGAAGGGGGCGGCTACGAGCAGTACTTC.

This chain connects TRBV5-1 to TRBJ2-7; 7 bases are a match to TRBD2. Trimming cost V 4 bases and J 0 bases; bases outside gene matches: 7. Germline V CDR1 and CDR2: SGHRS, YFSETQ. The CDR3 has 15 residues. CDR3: CASSNAAGSSYEQYF. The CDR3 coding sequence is TGCGCCAGCAGCAACGCAGCGGGAAGCTCCTACGAGCAGTACTTC.

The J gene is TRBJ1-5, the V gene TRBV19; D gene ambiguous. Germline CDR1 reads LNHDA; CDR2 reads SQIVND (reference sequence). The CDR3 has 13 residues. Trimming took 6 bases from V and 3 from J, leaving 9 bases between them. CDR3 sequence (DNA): TGTGCCAGTAGAGGGCAGCCCAATCAGCCCCAGCATTTT. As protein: CASRGQPNQPQHF.